A single sample is the source of the 2 T cell receptor beta chains below, sequenced in a study of T cells after yellow fever vaccination. TCRdb processed the 5' RACE reads anew with MiXCR; each CDR3 protein has one entry. The top ten hold over 12% of the sample, which has some 500,000 distinct CDR3 sequences, 13% seen once. The source was PBMCs, collected on the day of the yellow fever booster vaccination. These receptors were obtained from a man aged 30 to 39 who received the YFV17D yellow fever vaccine.

The chain couples TRBV15 to TRBJ1-2, with a weak D call TRBD1 (6 bases). The CDR3 runs 15 residues. Between the trimmed V and J ends, which lost 8 bases and 4 bases, there was a span of 20 bases. The germline V gene encodes CDR1 LNHNV and CDR2 YYDKDF (reference sequence). CDR3 bases: TGTGCCACCTCAAAACCGGGACAATCCTTCTATGGCTACACCTTC. Protein product: CATSKPGQSFYGYTF.

This clonotype was observed a handful of times. The chain is built from TRBV6-7 and TRBJ2-7; no clear D. TRBV6-7 is sorted into the ORF group, with uncertain function. V was trimmed by 0 bases and J by 3 bases, leaving 12 bases between them. CDR3 length equals 15 residues. Here the CDR3 DNA reads TGTGCCAGCAGTTACTCGGCAGGAGTGGACTACGAGCAGTACTTC. This codes for CASSYSAGVDYEQYF.